This note documents a single TCR beta chain sequence. Libraries were prepared by immunoSEQ multiplex PCR; TCRdb keeps only in-frame clonotypes and omits some of them. There are more than 120,000 clones in the sample; 90% occur only once, and 1.5% to 2% lies in the top ten. This sample was taken from a study of T cell responses to AZD1222 COVID-19 vaccine. The V gene lost 1 base and the J gene lost 4 bases, with 19 bases spanning the gap. This CDR3 contains 17 residues. The V gene's germline CDR1 is KGHSH and CDR2 LQKENI. Analyses pooled second doses at about 4 or about 12 weeks. The sequence came from an adult who received the AZD1222 COVID-19 vaccine. Source: peripheral blood, taken 28 days after the second AZD1222 dose. V and J are TRBV18 and TRBJ1-1, with a possible D match to TRBD1 (6 bases). The CDR3 DNA reads TGTGCCAGCTCACCACGGGCTGTCGGGGGCGGGGGCACTGAAGCTTTCTTT. Translated: CASSPRAVGGGGTEAFF.